This T cell receptor beta chain was profiled in a study of cytomegalovirus exposure and HLA in healthy donors. Study overall: Counted in an early data release were 75 million to 85 million unique TCRs from HLA-typed donors. Study-level results: High sensitivity and specificity were reportedly achieved when the classifier diagnosed cytomegalovirus status. Other equally common chains were less clonally expanded than HLA-associated TCR beta chains, a later analysis showed. It was assumed in the presence/absence analyses that sequencing depth was roughly uniform across donors.

Amplification used 60 Vbeta primers and 13 Jbeta primers. The table came from immunoSEQ multiplex PCR; TCRdb's copy has only in-frame clones and leaves some out. The sample consists of roughly 90,000 clones, roughly four fifths of them appearing once. The CDR3 length is 15 residues. The germline V gene encodes CDR1 SGHRS and CDR2 YFSETQ. Comment on this clone: Its specificity is unknown.

The V and J genes are TRBV5-1 and TRBJ2-5, with TRBD2 identical over 10 bases. The DNA end is a closer match to TRBJ2-7, so the J assignment may be wrong. The sequenced sample was PBMCs. The sequence was collected from a young man in good health and CMV-seropositive. The DNA of the CDR3 is TGCGCCAGCAGCCTGGTCCCTAGCGGGAGTAACGAGCAGTACTTC. Residues: CASSLVPSGSNEQYF.